What follows describes a single TCR beta chain. This sample stems from a study of blood T cell repertoires in COVID-19. At the level of the study: T cells, B-cell-depleted T cells, or PBMCs provided the cDNA or gDNA that served as material.

Repertoires were generated with immunoSEQ multiplex PCR, while TCRdb's copy carries only in-frame clones and drops some. The sample holds under 300,000 clones, 85% to 90% seen once. The ends were cut back, 0 bases at V and 6 bases at J, with 8 bases in the middle. This CDR3 is 13 amino acids long. Germline V gives CDR1 LGHDT, CDR2 YNNKEL (reference sequence). The genes are TRBV3-1 (or the pseudogene TRBV3-2) and TRBJ1-2, with D hard to call. What was sequenced was peripheral blood. This receptor was obtained from a man aged 18 to 29 with active or convalescent COVID-19. This CDR3 is CASSQDGGDGYTF. For the CDR3, the DNA is TGTGCCAGCAGCCAAGATGGCGGGGATGGCTACACCTTC.